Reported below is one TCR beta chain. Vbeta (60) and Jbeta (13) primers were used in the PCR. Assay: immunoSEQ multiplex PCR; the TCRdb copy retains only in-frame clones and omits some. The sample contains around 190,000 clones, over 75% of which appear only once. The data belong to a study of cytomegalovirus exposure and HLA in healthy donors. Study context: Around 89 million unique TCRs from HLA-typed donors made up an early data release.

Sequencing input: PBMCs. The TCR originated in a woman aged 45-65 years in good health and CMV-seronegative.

CDR3 residues: CAWRRQGDSYEQYF. In nucleotides, the CDR3 is TGTGCCTGGAGGAGGCAGGGGGATTCCTACGAGCAGTACTTC. The rearrangement uses TRBV30 and TRBJ2-7; 7 bases are a match to TRBD1. Germline CDR1 reads GTSNPN; CDR2 reads SVGIG (reference sequence). Trimming cost V 3 bases and J 1 base; bases outside gene matches: 6. CDR3 length: 14 amino acids.